This record looks at one T cell receptor (beta chain) sequence and its context. Its specificity is unknown. This sample includes further DNA sequences coding for the same CDR3. TCRdb's copy holds only in-frame clones and misses some; the assay was immunoSEQ multiplex PCR. The sample has more than 2 million clones, roughly 95% seen once; the top ten hold about 1.1%. This sample stems from a study of shared clonotypes between healthy human individuals. Study-wide context: Contributing individuals were a couple of females and a few males aged 18 to 49. Three CD4 naive, three CD4 memory, two CD8 naive and one CD8 memory plate were used per donor.

Germline assignment: CDR1 MDHEN and CDR2 SYDVKM. V shed 2 bases and J shed 3 bases, with 11 bases lying between them. The CDR3 loop spans 14 amino acids. Notes on the study in general: A generally larger estimated richness was seen in naive subsets than in memory subsets.

CD45RO-negative, CCR7-selected cells formed the naive CD8 fraction, which excluded terminally differentiated effector memory CD45RA+ cells. Donors, healthy HIV-negative adults, lacked recent acute infections or vaccinations. This chain connects TRBV28 to TRBJ2-7, with a tentative D call TRBD1 (5 bases). This clonotype was obtained from a man aged 18 to 30 in good health. Material: naive CD8+ T cells sorted from blood. This CDR3 reads CASSLGDSYYEQYF. The CDR3 DNA reads as TGTGCCAGCAGTTTAGGAGACAGCTACTACGAGCAGTACTTC. The full variable domain, its missing parts supplied by reference TRBV28 and TRBJ2-7, is DVKVTQSSRYLVKRTGEKVFLECVQDMDHENMFWYRQDPGLGLRLIYFSYDVKMKEKGDIPEGYSVSREKKERFSLILESASTNQTSMYLCASSLGDSYYEQYFGPGTRLTVT.